Each of the 6 T cell receptor beta chains below was sequenced from the same sample in a study of T cell repertoires and HLA-DP antigens. Their antigens are not known. Sequenced by immunoSEQ multiplex PCR; TCRdb stores in-frame clones only, minus some. The table lists tens of thousands of clones, around three quarters of them singletons, with approximately 1.4% in the top ten. The sequenced sample consisted of CD4+ T cells from PBMCs. The receptors stem from a man aged 60 to 69 in good health and CMV-seronegative.

This rearrangement joins TRBV12-1 to TRBJ1-5; no check of the table's D call, TRBD1, against the DNA was made. TRBV12-1 counts as a pseudogene. This CDR3 has 15 residues. CDR3 nucleotides: TGTGCCAGCAGCTTAACAGGGGGCATAGAACAGCCCCAGCATTTT. This codes for CASSLTGGIEQPQHF.

The chain combines TRBV7-2 with TRBJ1-6, with TRBD1 as a possible D gene (6 bases). The V gene lost 5 bases and the J gene lost 8 bases, with 22 bases spanning the gap. CDR3 length: 17 amino acids. Germline CDR1 SGHTA, CDR2 FQGNSA. The CDR3, as DNA: TGTGCCAGCAGCGTGTCCTCCGGGGGGCGCTTATATTCACCCCTCCACTTT. Protein product: CASSVSSGGRLYSPLHF.

J is TRBJ2-1 and V is TRBV7-2, with 11 bases aligning to TRBD2. CDR1 is SGHTA and CDR2 is FQGNSA in the germline V gene. V lost 6 bases to trimming and J lost 9 bases; unmatched junction nucleotides: 10. This CDR3 is built from 15 residues. The CDR3 protein is CASSFSGRALGEQFF. DNA of the CDR3: TGTGCCAGCAGTTTTAGCGGGAGGGCCCTCGGTGAGCAGTTCTTC. Drawing the rest from reference TRBV7-2 and TRBJ2-1, the complete variable domain is GAGVSQSPSNKVTEKGKDVELRCDPISGHTALYWYRQSLGQGLEFLIYFQGNSAPDKSGLPSDRFSAERTGGSVSTLTIQRTQQEDSAVYLCASSFSGRALGEQFFGPGTRLTVL.

J is TRBJ1-6 and V is TRBV6-5, with D perhaps matching TRBD1 (5 bases). Germline V lookup: CDR1 MNHEY, CDR2 SVGAGI. V shed 2 bases and J shed 2 bases, with 10 bases lying between them. The CDR3 loop spans 16 amino acids. The chain's CDR3 is CASSYDRGAYNSPLHF. As DNA, the CDR3 is TGTGCCAGCAGTTACGATCGGGGGGCCTATAATTCACCCCTCCACTTT.

CDR3 region: CASSPWTEAGYGYTF. CDR3 sequence (DNA): TGTGCCAGTAGTCCTTGGACGGAGGCGGGATATGGCTACACCTTC. The chain recombines TRBV19 with TRBJ1-2; D is ambiguous. Germline CDR1 reads LNHDA; CDR2 reads SQIVND (reference sequence). This CDR3 region has 15 residues. Trimming stripped 5 bases from V and 5 bases from J, with 18 bases between.

The gene calls are TRBV7-2 and TRBJ2-4; D is possibly TRBD1 or TRBD2 (6 bases each). Germline V gene lookup returns CDR1 SGHTA and CDR2 FQGNSA. The CDR3 has 15 amino acids. V was cut by 5 bases and J by 0 bases, with 11 bases left in between. The CDR3 DNA follows: TGTGCCAGCAGCCCGGGGGCAATAGCCAAAAACATTCAGTACTTC. Its translation is CASSPGAIAKNIQYF.